This T cell receptor (beta chain) emerged from a study of control samples from healthy donors and cancer patients. Details on this clone: The identical CDR3 is also encoded by other nucleotide sequences in the sample.

This CDR3 has 14 residues. V lost 5 bases to trimming and J lost 2 bases; unmatched junction nucleotides: 6. Germline lookup yields CDR1 LNHDA and CDR2 SQIVND (reference sequence). Clones were read by immunoSEQ multiplex PCR, and TCRdb kept only the in-frame ones, dropping some. The data show over 150,000 clones, around 91% seen once. The clonotype originates from a woman in her fifties or sixties in good health. The rearrangement joins TRBV19 to TRBJ2-7; 7 bases map to TRBD1. The sample consisted of blood. The CDR3 spells CASSSTGTTYEQYF. CDR3 coding DNA: TGTGCCAGTAGTTCGACAGGGACGACCTACGAGCAGTACTTC.